This T cell receptor beta chain was documented in a study (dated by TCRdb to between 2015 and 2016). Broadly, across the study: The study examined whether tumor-infiltrating Tregs in breast cancer are drawn from blood Tregs or arise in situ by conversion from other CD4+ T cell subsets. Beyond this particular receptor, the publication reports: Across the 20 or so patients, about 14% of TRBV12-4/TRBJ1-2 sequences from tumor Tregs were shared with naive CD4+ cells, compared with under 2.2% shared with blood Tregs or memory cells. Tumor memory CD4+ T cell TCR gene usage was found to cluster with blood and lymph node memory CD4+ cells and with lymph node naive CD4+ cells. Tumor-infiltrating Treg TCR alpha and beta sequences overlapped most with tumor naive CD4+ T cells, then with blood naive CD4+ T cells. The larger-cohort validation was restricted to a single TCR beta V-J rearrangement rather than whole repertoires.

Library preparation employed multiplex PCR. Instrument on record: Ion Torrent PGM. For the roughly 20-patient analysis, adaptor-ligated barcode primers were used to amplify TRBV12-4/TRBJ1-2 clonotypes. For the approximately 25-patient cohort, the TRBV12-4/TRBJ1-2 amplicons were sequenced on the Ion Personal Genome Machine system. Processing in the source paper ran as follows. For each of nine subset-tissue groups, sequencing data from the five patients were combined, and the groups were compared by unsupervised clustering of TCR gene usage. The Morisita-Horn index was used to calculate repertoire similarity, with shared sequences weighted by how much each contributed to each repertoire. In-frame beta chains were kept once TCRdb had trimmed the public reads at Q25 with fastp and called clones with MiXCR. CDR3 protein sequences are deduplicated, and each keeps its most common genes and DNA. The V and J calls reflect TCRdb's pipeline rather than the authors' work. The sample table contains several hundred distinct CDR3 sequences; only one count was recorded for less than 30% of them. The top ten constitute around a sixth of the sample.

The CDR3, cysteine through phenylalanine, is 12 amino acids long. CDR3 DNA only is kept here, 36 bases in frame from base 1. V drops 5 bases and J drops 4 bases, leaving 8 bases in between. Tregs were isolated as CD4+CD25+CD127-/low cells. In a bigger cohort of about 21 breast cancer patients, the researchers sequenced just a single TRBV12-4/TRBJ1-2 rearrangement in tumor Tregs as well as in blood Treg, naive and memory CD4+ cells. Ficoll density gradient centrifugation was used to isolate mononuclear cells from lymph nodes or from approximately 46 ml of peripheral blood. A purity exceeding 90% was confirmed by FACS for the sorted cell populations. This clonotype registers as medium-sized (0.01 to 0.1%) within its sample. Its antigen is currently not known. Base qualities were left out, and no much larger clone turns up one base away.

Recombination joined TRBV12-3 or TRBV12-4 with TRBJ1-2; a confident D gene designation cannot be given. The sequenced sample consisted of Tregs sorted from blood. The TCR sequence derives from a female donor with breast cancer. The nucleotide sequence reads TGTGCCAGCAGTGACTATGGCTATGGCTACACCTTC. Its translation is CASSDYGYGYTF.